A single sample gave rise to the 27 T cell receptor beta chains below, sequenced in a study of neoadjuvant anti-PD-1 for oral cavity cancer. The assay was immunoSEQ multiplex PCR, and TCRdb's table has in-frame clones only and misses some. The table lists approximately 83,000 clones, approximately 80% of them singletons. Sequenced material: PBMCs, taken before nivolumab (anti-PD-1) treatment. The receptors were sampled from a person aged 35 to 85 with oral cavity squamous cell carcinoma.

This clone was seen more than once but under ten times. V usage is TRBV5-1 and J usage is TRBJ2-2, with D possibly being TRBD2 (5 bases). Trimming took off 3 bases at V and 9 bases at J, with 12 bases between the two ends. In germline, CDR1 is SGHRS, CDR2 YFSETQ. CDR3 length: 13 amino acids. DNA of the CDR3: TGCGCCAGCAGCTACCCCGAGGGCCGGGAGCTGTTTTTT. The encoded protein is CASSYPEGRELFF. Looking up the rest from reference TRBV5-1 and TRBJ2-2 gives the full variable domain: KAGVTQTPRYLIKTRGQQVTLSCSPISGHRSVSWYQQTPGQGLQFLFEYFSETQRNKGNFPGRFSGRQFSNSRSEMNVSTLELGDSALYLCASSYPEGRELFFGEGSRLTVL.

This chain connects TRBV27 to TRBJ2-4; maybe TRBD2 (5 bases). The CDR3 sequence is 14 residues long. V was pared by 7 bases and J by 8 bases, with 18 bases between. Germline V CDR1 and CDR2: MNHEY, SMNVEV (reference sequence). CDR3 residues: CASKVGGPGDIQYF. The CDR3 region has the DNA TGTGCCAGCAAAGTAGGAGGCCCCGGGGACATTCAGTACTTC.

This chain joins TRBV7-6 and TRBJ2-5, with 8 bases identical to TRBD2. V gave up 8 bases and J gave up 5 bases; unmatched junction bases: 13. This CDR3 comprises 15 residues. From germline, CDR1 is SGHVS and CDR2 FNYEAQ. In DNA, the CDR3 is TGTGCCAGCGCCCGGCCGGGAGGGGTTTGGGAGACCCAGTACTTC. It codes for CASARPGGVWETQYF.

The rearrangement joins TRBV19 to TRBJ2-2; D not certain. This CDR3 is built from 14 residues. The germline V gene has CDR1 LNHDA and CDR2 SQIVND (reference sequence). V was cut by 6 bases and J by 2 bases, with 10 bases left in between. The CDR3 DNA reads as TGTGCCAGTAGGTTGGACCGAAACACCGGGGAGCTGTTTTTT. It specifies CASRLDRNTGELFF.

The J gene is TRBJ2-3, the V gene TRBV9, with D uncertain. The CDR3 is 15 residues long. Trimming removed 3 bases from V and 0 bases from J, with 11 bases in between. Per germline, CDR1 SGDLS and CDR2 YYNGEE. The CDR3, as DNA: TGTGCCAGCAGCGCAGGTCTAGGTAGCACAGATACGCAGTATTTT. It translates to CASSAGLGSTDTQYF.

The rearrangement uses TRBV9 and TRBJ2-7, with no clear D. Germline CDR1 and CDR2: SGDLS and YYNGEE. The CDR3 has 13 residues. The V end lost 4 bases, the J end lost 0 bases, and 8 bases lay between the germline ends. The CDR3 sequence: CASSPSGSYEQYF. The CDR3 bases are TGTGCCAGCAGCCCCTCGGGCTCCTACGAGCAGTACTTC.

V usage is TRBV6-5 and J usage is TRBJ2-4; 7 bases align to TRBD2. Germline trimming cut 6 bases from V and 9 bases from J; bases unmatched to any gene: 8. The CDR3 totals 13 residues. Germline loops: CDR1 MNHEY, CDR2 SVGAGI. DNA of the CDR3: TGTGCCAGCAGCAACAAGGGGAGGGGCATTCAGTACTTC. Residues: CASSNKGRGIQYF.

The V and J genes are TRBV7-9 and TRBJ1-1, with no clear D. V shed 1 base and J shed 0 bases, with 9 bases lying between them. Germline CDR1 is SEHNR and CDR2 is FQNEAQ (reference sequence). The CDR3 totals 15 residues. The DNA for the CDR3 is TGTGCCAGCAGCTTAGATGGGTCCTTGAACACTGAAGCTTTCTTT. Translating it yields CASSLDGSLNTEAFF.

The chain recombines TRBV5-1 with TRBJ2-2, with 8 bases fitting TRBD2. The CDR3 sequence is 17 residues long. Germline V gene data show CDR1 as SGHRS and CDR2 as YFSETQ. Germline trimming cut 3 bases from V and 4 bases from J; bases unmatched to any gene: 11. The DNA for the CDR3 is TGCGCCAGCAGCTCCGATAGCGGGACTCTGAGCACCGGGGAGCTGTTTTTT. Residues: CASSSDSGTLSTGELFF.

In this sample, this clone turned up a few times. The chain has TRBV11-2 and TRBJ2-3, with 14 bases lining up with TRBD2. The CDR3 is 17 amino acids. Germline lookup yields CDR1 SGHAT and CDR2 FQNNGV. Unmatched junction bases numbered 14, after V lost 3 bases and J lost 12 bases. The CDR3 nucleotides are TGTGCCAGCAGCTTGGGGCCCGGACTAGCGGGAGGAGTTGGCCAGTATTTT. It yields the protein CASSLGPGLAGGVGQYF.

This chain's CDR3 is CASSPGTGVVYGYTF. The CDR3 DNA reads as TGTGCCAGCAGCCCCGGGACAGGGGTGGTCTATGGCTACACCTTC. This chain connects TRBV7-2 to TRBJ1-2; 10 bases are a match to TRBD1. Germline CDR1 SGHTA, CDR2 FQGNSA. CDR3 size: 15 residues. Trimming cost V 5 bases and J 4 bases; bases outside gene matches: 7.

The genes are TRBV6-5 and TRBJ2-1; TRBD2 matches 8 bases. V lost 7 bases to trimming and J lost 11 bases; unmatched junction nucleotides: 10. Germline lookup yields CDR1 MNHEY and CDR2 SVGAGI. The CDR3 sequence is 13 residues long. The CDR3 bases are TGTGCCAGCACCCGGGAGCGGGGGTTCAAGCAGTTCTTC. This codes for CASTRERGFKQFF.

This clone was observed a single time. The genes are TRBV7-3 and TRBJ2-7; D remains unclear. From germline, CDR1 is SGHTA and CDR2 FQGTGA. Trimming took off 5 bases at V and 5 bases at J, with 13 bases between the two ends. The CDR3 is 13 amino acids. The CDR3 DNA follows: TGTGCCAGCAGCCCCTGGACCGCCAACGAGCAGTACTTC. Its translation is CASSPWTANEQYF. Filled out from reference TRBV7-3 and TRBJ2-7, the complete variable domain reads GAGVSQTPSNKVTEKGKYVELRCDPISGHTALYWYRQSLGQGPEFLIYFQGTGAADDSGLPNDRFFAVRPEGSVSTLKIQRTERGDSAVYLCASSPWTANEQYFGPGTRLTVT.

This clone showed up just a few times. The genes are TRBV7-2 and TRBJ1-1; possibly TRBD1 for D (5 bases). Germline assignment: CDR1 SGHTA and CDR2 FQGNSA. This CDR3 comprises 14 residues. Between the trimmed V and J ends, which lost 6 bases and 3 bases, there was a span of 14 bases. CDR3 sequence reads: CASSIGGTDTEAFF. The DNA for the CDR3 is TGTGCCAGCAGTATTGGAGGGACCGACACTGAAGCTTTCTTT.

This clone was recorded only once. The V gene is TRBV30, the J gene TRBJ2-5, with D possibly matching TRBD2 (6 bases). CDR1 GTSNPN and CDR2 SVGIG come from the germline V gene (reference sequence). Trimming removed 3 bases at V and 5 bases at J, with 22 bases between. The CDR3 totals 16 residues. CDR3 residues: CAWRPMGEGGRETQYF. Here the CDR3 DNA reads TGTGCCTGGAGACCCATGGGGGAAGGAGGGCGTGAGACCCAGTACTTC.

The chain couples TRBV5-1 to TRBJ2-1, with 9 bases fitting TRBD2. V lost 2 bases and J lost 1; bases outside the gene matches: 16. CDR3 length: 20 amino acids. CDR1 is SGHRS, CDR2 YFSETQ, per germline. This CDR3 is CASSFGVAGGPGVSYNEQFF. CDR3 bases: TGCGCCAGCAGCTTCGGGGTCGCGGGAGGGCCTGGGGTATCCTACAATGAGCAGTTCTTC.

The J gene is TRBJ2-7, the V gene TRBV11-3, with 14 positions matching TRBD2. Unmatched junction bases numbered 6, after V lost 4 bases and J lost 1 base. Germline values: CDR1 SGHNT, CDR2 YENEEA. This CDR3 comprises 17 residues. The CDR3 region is CASSSGTSGRGSYEQYF. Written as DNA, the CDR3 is TGTGCCAGCAGCTCAGGGACTAGCGGGAGAGGTTCCTACGAGCAGTACTTC.

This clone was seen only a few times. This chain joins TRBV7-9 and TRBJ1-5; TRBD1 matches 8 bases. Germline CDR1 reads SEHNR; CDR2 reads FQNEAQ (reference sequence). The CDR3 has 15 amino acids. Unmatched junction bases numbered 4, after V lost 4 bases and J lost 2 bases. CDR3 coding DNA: TGTGCCAGCAGCTGGGGGACAGGCGGCAATCAGCCCCAGCATTTT. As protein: CASSWGTGGNQPQHF.

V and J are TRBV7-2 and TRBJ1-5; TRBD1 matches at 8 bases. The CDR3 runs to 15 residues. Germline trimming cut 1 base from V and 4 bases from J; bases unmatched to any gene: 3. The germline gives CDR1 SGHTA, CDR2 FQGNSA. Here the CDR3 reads CASSLVGQGNQPQHF. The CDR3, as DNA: TGTGCCAGCAGCTTAGTTGGACAGGGTAATCAGCCCCAGCATTTT.

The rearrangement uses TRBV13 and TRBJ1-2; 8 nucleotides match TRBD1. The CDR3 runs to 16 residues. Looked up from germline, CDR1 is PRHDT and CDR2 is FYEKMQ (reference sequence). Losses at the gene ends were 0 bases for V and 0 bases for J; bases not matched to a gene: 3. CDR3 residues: CASSLGDRATNYGYTF. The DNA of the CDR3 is TGTGCCAGCAGCTTAGGGGACAGGGCCACTAACTATGGCTACACCTTC. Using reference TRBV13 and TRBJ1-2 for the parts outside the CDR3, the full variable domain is AAGVIQSPRHLIKEKRETATLKCYPIPRHDTVYWYQQGPGQDPQFLISFYEKMQSDKGSIPDRFSAQQFSDYHSELNMSSLELGDSALYFCASSLGDRATNYGYTFGSGTRLTVV.

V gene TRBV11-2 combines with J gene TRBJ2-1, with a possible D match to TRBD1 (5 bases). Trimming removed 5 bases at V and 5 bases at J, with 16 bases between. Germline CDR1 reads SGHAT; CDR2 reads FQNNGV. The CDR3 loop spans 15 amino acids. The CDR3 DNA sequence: TGTGCCAGCAGCCCAGGTAGGGGCGCGGACAATGAGCAGTTCTTC. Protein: CASSPGRGADNEQFF.

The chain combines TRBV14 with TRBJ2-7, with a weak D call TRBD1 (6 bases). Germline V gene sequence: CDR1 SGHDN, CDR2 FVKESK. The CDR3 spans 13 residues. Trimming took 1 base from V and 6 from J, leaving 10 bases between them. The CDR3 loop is CASSQVQGGEQYF. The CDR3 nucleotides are TGTGCCAGCAGCCAAGTTCAAGGGGGCGAGCAGTACTTC.

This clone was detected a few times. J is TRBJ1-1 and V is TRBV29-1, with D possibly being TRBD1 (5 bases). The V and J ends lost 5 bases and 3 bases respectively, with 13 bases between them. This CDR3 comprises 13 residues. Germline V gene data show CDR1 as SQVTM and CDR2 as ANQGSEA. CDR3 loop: CSVPLGAYTEAFF. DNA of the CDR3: TGCAGCGTTCCCCTCGGGGCCTACACTGAAGCTTTCTTT.

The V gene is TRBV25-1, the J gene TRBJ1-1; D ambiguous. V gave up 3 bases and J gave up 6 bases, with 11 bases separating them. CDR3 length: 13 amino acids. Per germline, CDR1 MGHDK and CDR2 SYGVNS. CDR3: CASSDPGVAEAFF. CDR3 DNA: TGTGCCAGCAGTGATCCAGGAGTAGCTGAAGCTTTCTTT.

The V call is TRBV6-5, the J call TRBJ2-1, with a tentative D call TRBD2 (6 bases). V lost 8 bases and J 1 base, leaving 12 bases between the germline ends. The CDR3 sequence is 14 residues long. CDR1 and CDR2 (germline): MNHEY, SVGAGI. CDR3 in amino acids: CASGRRESYNEQFF. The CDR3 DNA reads TGTGCCAGCGGGAGGAGGGAATCCTACAATGAGCAGTTCTTC.

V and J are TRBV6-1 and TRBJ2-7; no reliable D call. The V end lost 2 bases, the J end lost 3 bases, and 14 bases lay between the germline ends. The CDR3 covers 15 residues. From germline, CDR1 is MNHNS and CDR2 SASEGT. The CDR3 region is CASSENRRDVYEQYF. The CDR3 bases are TGTGCCAGCAGTGAAAACCGACGTGACGTCTACGAGCAGTACTTC.

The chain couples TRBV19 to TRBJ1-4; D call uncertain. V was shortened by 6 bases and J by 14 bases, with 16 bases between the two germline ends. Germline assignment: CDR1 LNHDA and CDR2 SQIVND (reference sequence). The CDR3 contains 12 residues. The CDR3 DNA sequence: TGTGCCAGTAGCCGTAGCGGGAACTCGCTGTTTTTT. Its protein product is CASSRSGNSLFF.